The 23 T cell receptor beta chains below come from one sample, sequenced in a study of T cell responses to AZD1222 COVID-19 vaccine. Only in-frame clones appear in the TCRdb table, and some are missing; sequencing was by immunoSEQ multiplex PCR. The sample lists some 110,000 clones; 75% to 90% were seen once. The material sequenced was peripheral blood, taken on day 0 of AZD1222 vaccination. The source is an adult in good health.

CDR3 in amino acids: CASKQGDSVQETQYF. In DNA, the CDR3 is TGTGCCAGTAAACAGGGTGATTCGGTGCAAGAGACCCAGTACTTC. The chain has TRBV9 and TRBJ2-5; maybe TRBD1 (6 bases). CDR3 length equals 15 residues. The germline CDR1 and CDR2 sequences are SGDLS and YYNGEE. Trimming took off 8 bases at V and 2 bases at J, with 19 bases between the two ends. The entire variable domain, with the rest obtained from reference TRBV9 and TRBJ2-5, is as follows: DSGVTQTPKHLITATGQRVTLRCSPRSGDLSVYWYQQSLDQGLQFLIQYYNGEERAKGNILERFSAQQFPDLHSELNLSSLELGDSALYFCASKQGDSVQETQYFGPGTRLLVL.

V gene TRBV5-1 combines with J gene TRBJ2-3; TRBD1 is a possible D gene (5 bases). The CDR3 sequence is 17 residues long. The V end lost 4 bases, the J end lost 3 bases, and 21 bases lay between the germline ends. CDR1 SGHRS and CDR2 YFSETQ come from the germline V gene. CDR3 bases: TGCGCCAGCAGCCAAACCCGTACCGGTCACAGGACAGATACGCAGTATTTT. It is translated as CASSQTRTGHRTDTQYF.

The chain recombines TRBV5-1 with TRBJ1-2; the match to TRBD1 covers 10 bases. Germline V gene lookup returns CDR1 SGHRS and CDR2 YFSETQ. The ends lost 4 bases at V and 6 bases at J; junction bases unmatched: 3. The CDR3 has 13 residues. This CDR3 is CASSVTGGDGYTF. The DNA for the CDR3 is TGCGCCAGCAGCGTGACAGGGGGCGATGGCTACACCTTC.

The chain recombines TRBV18 with TRBJ2-7; D might be TRBD1 (5 bases). The CDR3 covers 14 residues. Between the trimmed V and J ends, which lost 0 bases and 2 bases, there was a span of 8 bases. Germline V lookup: CDR1 KGHSH, CDR2 LQKENI. CDR3 nucleotides: TGTGCCAGCTCACCACCGTCGACAGCCTACGAGCAGTACTTC. Its protein product is CASSPPSTAYEQYF.

Notes on this clone: The same CDR3 is also encoded by other DNA sequences in this sample. J is TRBJ2-7 and V is TRBV27; perhaps TRBD2 as D (5 bases). Germline V lookup: CDR1 MNHEY, CDR2 SMNVEV (reference sequence). The V end was cut by 5 bases, the J end by 0 bases, with 11 bases between. This CDR3 contains 14 residues. CDR3 amino acids: CASSLRESSYEQYF. The CDR3 DNA is TGTGCCAGCAGTCTCCGGGAATCCTCCTACGAGCAGTACTTC.

Only a few counts were recorded for this clone. The chain employs TRBV14 and TRBJ2-7; D tentatively fits TRBD1 or TRBD2 (5 bases each). CDR1 is SGHDN and CDR2 is FVKESK in the germline V gene. CDR3 length: 14 amino acids. Trimming pared 3 bases from V and 7 bases from J, leaving 16 bases between. The CDR3 here is CASSQGDGVGEQYF. CDR3 bases: TGTGCCAGCAGCCAGGGGGACGGGGTCGGAGAGCAGTACTTC.

The rearrangement joins TRBV7-9 to TRBJ2-2, with D possibly being TRBD2 (6 bases). Germline CDR1 reads SEHNR; CDR2 reads FQNEAQ (reference sequence). The CDR3 runs 14 residues. Trimming took off 5 bases at V and 9 bases at J, with 16 bases between the two ends. The CDR3 sequence: CASSQGGGFRELFF. Here the CDR3 DNA reads TGTGCCAGCAGCCAGGGAGGAGGGTTCAGGGAGCTGTTTTTT.

The V and J genes are TRBV5-1 and TRBJ2-3; tentatively, D is TRBD1 or TRBD2 (6 bases each). The CDR3 length is 13 residues. Deletions cut 0 bases from V and 7 bases from J, with 9 bases between. Germline CDR1 and CDR2: SGHRS and YFSETQ. The CDR3 nucleotides read TGCGCCAGCAGCTTGGGGGGGGCGAATACGCAGTATTTT. It specifies CASSLGGANTQYF.

The chain joins TRBV18 to TRBJ2-2, with D hard to call. With 2 bases removed from V and 15 bases from J, the gap between germline ends came to 13 bases. Germline-derived CDR1 and CDR2 are KGHSH and LQKENI. The CDR3 has 12 amino acids. CDR3 bases: TGTGCCAGCTCACCATTTGGATCGAAAATGTTTTTT. It yields the protein CASSPFGSKMFF.

This clone has just a few counts. The chain has TRBV25-1 and TRBJ2-1; D gene ambiguous. Germline V lookup: CDR1 MGHDK, CDR2 SYGVNS. CDR3 length: 11 residues. Trimming shortened V by 1 base and J by 6 bases, and 1 base separated the two germline ends. The CDR3 loop reads CASSEFNEQFF. The CDR3 nucleotides read TGTGCCAGCAGTGAATTCAATGAGCAGTTCTTC.

This chain connects TRBV6-2 or TRBV6-3 to TRBJ2-3; D gene uncertain. This CDR3 spans 15 amino acids. The germline V gene has CDR1 MNHEY and CDR2 SVGEGT. V was pared by 2 bases and J by 3 bases, with 12 bases between. CDR3 sequence: CASSYPVGQTDTQYF. As DNA, the CDR3 is TGTGCCAGCAGTTACCCTGTAGGTCAGACAGATACGCAGTATTTT.

A remark on this clone: In the same sample, other DNA sequences code for this CDR3. V usage is TRBV24-1 and J usage is TRBJ2-3, with D tentatively TRBD2 (5 bases). The CDR3 spans 13 residues. Germline V gives CDR1 KGHDR, CDR2 SFDVKD. V lost 4 bases and J 5 bases, leaving 9 bases between the germline ends. This CDR3 reads CATSDGVEDTQYF. In DNA form, the CDR3 reads TGTGCCACCAGTGACGGGGTGGAAGATACGCAGTATTTT.

This clone was observed a single time. V gene TRBV19 combines with J gene TRBJ1-5; maybe TRBD1 (5 bases). V gave up 3 bases and J gave up 5 bases, with 8 bases separating them. There are 13 residues in the CDR3. CDR1 LNHDA and CDR2 SQIVND come from the germline V gene (reference sequence). The CDR3, as DNA: TGTGCCAGTAGTATGAGGGGAGATCAGCCCCAGCATTTT. It is translated as CASSMRGDQPQHF. Using reference TRBV19 and TRBJ1-5 for the parts outside the CDR3, the full variable domain is DGGITQSPKYLFRKEGQNVTLSCEQNLNHDAMYWYRQDPGQGLRLIYYSQIVNDFQKGDIAEGYSVSREKKESFPLTVTSAQKNPTAFYLCASSMRGDQPQHFGDGTRLSIL.

This clone was seen only once. The V and J genes are TRBV10-2 and TRBJ1-2, with TRBD1 matching 10 bases. Germline V CDR1 and CDR2: WSHSY, SAAADI. The CDR3 totals 15 residues. The J segment lost 4 bases and the V segment lost 6 bases, leaving 8 bases of the junction unmatched. CDR3 bases: TGCGCCAGCAGAGTGACAGGGGGCACGGGCTATGGCTACACCTTC. It codes for CASRVTGGTGYGYTF.

The V and J genes are TRBV6-5 and TRBJ1-2; TRBD1 is a possible D gene (5 bases). This CDR3 has 11 amino acids. V gave up 4 bases and J gave up 7 bases, with 7 bases separating them. Germline values: CDR1 MNHEY, CDR2 SVGAGI. The CDR3 region has the DNA TGTGCCAGCAGTTCAGGGTTTGGCTACACCTTC. It codes for CASSSGFGYTF.

The CDR3 sequence is CASSLQGFPYGYTF. The CDR3 DNA follows: TGTGCCAGCAGCTTGCAGGGTTTCCCCTATGGCTACACCTTC. This sequence joins TRBV5-4 and TRBJ1-2, with D perhaps matching TRBD1 (5 bases). Trimming shortened V by 1 base and J by 4 bases, and 11 bases separated the two germline ends. This CDR3 spans 14 amino acids. In germline, CDR1 is SGHNT, CDR2 YYREEE (reference sequence).

The sample holds one count of this clone. The chain couples TRBV6-5 to TRBJ2-1, with D possibly being TRBD1 (6 bases). The germline V gene encodes CDR1 MNHEY and CDR2 SVGAGI. With 0 bases removed from V and 15 bases from J, the gap between germline ends came to 21 bases. CDR3 length equals 15 residues. The CDR3 is CASSYSIDLPGDLFF. In nucleotides, the CDR3 is TGTGCCAGCAGTTACTCGATCGATCTACCAGGGGATCTGTTCTTC.

In DNA form, the CDR3 reads TGTGCCAGCAGCTTAGCGGTAGGGGGAGGCCGCTTTGCTATAGGGGACACCTTC. Protein product: CASSLAVGGGRFAIGDTF. The chain joins TRBV7-2 to TRBJ1-2, with TRBD1 as a possible D gene (6 bases). Germline loops: CDR1 SGHTA, CDR2 FQGNSA. V lost 0 bases and J lost 12, with 29 bases in between. The CDR3 extends over 18 amino acids. The full variable domain, in which reference TRBV7-2 and TRBJ1-2 provide the parts outside the CDR3, is GAGVSQSPSNKVTEKGKDVELRCDPISGHTALYWYRQSLGQGLEFLIYFQGNSAPDKSGLPSDRFSAERTGGSVSTLTIQRTQQEDSAVYLCASSLAVGGGRFAIGDTFGSGTRLTVV.

The chain recombines TRBV28 with TRBJ1-3; 7 bases fit TRBD1. CDR1 MDHEN and CDR2 SYDVKM come from the germline V gene. CDR3 length equals 13 residues. J gave up 9 bases and V 6 bases, and 8 bases lay outside the gene matches. This chain's CDR3 is CASSPGQTFTIYF. The DNA of the CDR3 is TGTGCCAGCAGCCCGGGACAGACTTTCACCATATATTTT.

A word on this clone: This sample includes further DNA sequences coding for the same CDR3. The chain links TRBV6-5 to TRBJ1-2; D is perhaps TRBD1 (5 bases). This CDR3 is built from 13 residues. Trimming removed 6 bases at V and 1 base at J, with 9 bases between. Germline V gene lookup returns CDR1 MNHEY and CDR2 SVGAGI. CDR3 coding DNA: TGTGCCAGCAGCAGGGACCGTAACTATGGCTACACCTTC. Amino acids: CASSRDRNYGYTF.

Only a few counts were recorded for this clone. The genes are TRBV2 and TRBJ1-5; tentatively, D is TRBD1 (5 bases). Germline V gives CDR1 SNHLY, CDR2 FYNNEI. Between the trimmed V and J ends, which lost 0 bases and 1 base, there was a span of 7 bases. The CDR3 contains 15 residues. The CDR3 reads CASSEAGASNQPQHF. Here the CDR3 DNA reads TGTGCCAGCAGTGAAGCTGGGGCCAGCAATCAGCCCCAGCATTTT.

V is TRBV5-1 and J is TRBJ2-7; 8 nucleotides agree with TRBD1. After removal of 4 bases from V and 2 bases from J, the junction contained 8 bases not matched to a gene. The CDR3 sequence is 15 residues long. Germline loops: CDR1 SGHRS, CDR2 YFSETQ. Here the CDR3 DNA reads TGCGCCAGCAGCCTTAGACAGGGGTCGACCTACGAGCAGTACTTC. It is translated as CASSLRQGSTYEQYF.

V and J are TRBV6-5 and TRBJ1-5; D remains unclear. Trimming shortened V by 0 bases and J by 7 bases, and 10 bases separated the two germline ends. Germline V gene sequence: CDR1 MNHEY, CDR2 SVGAGI. The CDR3 loop spans 14 amino acids. This CDR3 is CASSYSLEGQPQHF. In DNA, the CDR3 is TGTGCCAGCAGTTACTCTCTGGAGGGCCAGCCCCAGCATTTT.